The rows below give T cell receptor beta chains drawn from one sample of a study of vaccination and CD4 T cells after COVID-19. TCRdb re-called the PCR reads with MiXCR, one entry per CDR3 protein. Seen here are approximately 24,000 distinct CDR3 sequences, around three fifths observed once, and the top ten hold about 4.9%. These receptors' targets are unknown. Input material: CD4+ T cells from blood, cultured in vitro. Receptors originate from a human donor who had recovered from COVID-19. The CDR3 runs from the conserved cysteine through the conserved F or W. D genes are given only for firm matches. Part of the rows lack a size; the others show once, few, many or a class for expanded clones.

d_gene	abundance	v_gene	j_gene	CDR3aa	CDR3nt
NA	NA	TRBV12-3/TRBV12-4	TRBJ1-5	CASSGTGNSNQPQHF	TGTGCCAGCAGTGGGACGGGGAATAGCAATCAGCCCCAGCATTTT
TRBD1	NA	TRBV6-1	TRBJ1-4	CASRGQGGNEKLFF	TGTGCCAGCAGGGGACAGGGGGGGAATGAAAAACTGTTTTTT
NA	NA	TRBV6-1	TRBJ1-5	CASRQGGALNQPQHF	TGTGCCAGCAGACAAGGTGGGGCCCTCAATCAGCCCCAGCATTTT
NA	NA	TRBV7-2	TRBJ2-1	CASSLQSYNEQFF	TGTGCCAGCAGCTTACAGTCCTACAATGAGCAGTTCTTC
NA	NA	TRBV12-3/TRBV12-4	TRBJ2-7	CASSLATKANYEQYF	TGTGCCAGCAGTTTGGCTACCAAAGCCAACTACGAGCAGTACTTC
TRBD1	few	TRBV28	TRBJ1-3	CASRRTGAGNTIYF	TGTGCCAGCAGGCGGACAGGGGCAGGAAACACCATATATTTT
TRBD1	NA	TRBV6-5	TRBJ1-2	CASSYSTGANYGYTF	TGTGCCAGCAGTTACTCGACAGGGGCTAACTATGGCTACACCTTC
NA	NA	TRBV20-1	TRBJ1-4	CSARDPSGRPEKLFF	TGCAGTGCTAGAGACCCCTCCGGCAGGCCTGAAAAACTGTTTTTT
NA	NA	TRBV20-1	TRBJ1-3	CSVIGRTTGNTIYF	TGCAGTGTCATAGGGCGTACAACTGGAAACACCATATATTTT
TRBD1	NA	TRBV11-3	TRBJ2-7	CASSRGQHHSYEQYF	TGTGCCAGCAGCCGGGGACAGCATCACTCCTACGAGCAGTACTTC
NA	NA	TRBV9	TRBJ1-5	CASSLGNLNNQPQHF	TGTGCCAGCAGCCTGGGGAACCTTAACAATCAGCCCCAGCATTTT
NA	NA	TRBV7-2	TRBJ1-1	CASSFRLGGTEAFF	TGTGCCAGCAGCTTCCGACTAGGCGGGACTGAAGCTTTCTTT
TRBD1	NA	TRBV28	TRBJ1-1	CASRDRLMNTEAFF	TGTGCCAGCAGGGACAGGTTGATGAACACTGAAGCTTTCTTT
NA	NA	TRBV29-1	TRBJ2-5	CSVEDRQRRETQYF	TGCAGCGTTGAAGATCGACAGCGAAGAGAGACCCAGTACTTC
NA	few	TRBV6-2/TRBV6-3	TRBJ1-5	CASSYRGGTGLYSNQPQHF	TGTGCCAGCAGTTACCGTGGGGGCACAGGACTCTATAGCAATCAGCCCCAGCATTTT
NA	few	TRBV19	TRBJ1-6	CASSYNNSPLHF	TGTGCCAGTAGTTACAATAATTCACCCCTCCACTTT
TRBD2	NA	TRBV28	TRBJ2-2	CASSPAGLAKTGELFF	TGTGCCAGCAGCCCTGCGGGACTAGCGAAAACCGGGGAGCTGTTTTTT
TRBD2	NA	TRBV20-1	TRBJ2-3	CSARGRGDKDTQYF	TGCAGTGCTAGGGGGCGGGGGGATAAAGATACGCAGTATTTT
NA	few	TRBV6-2/TRBV6-3	TRBJ1-5	CASSPPGDQPQHF	TGTGCCAGCAGTCCTCCCGGGGACCAGCCCCAGCATTTT
NA	NA	TRBV19	TRBJ1-5	CASRGQGSNQPQHF	TGTGCCAGTAGAGGGCAGGGGTCAAATCAGCCCCAGCATTTT
NA	NA	TRBV4-3	TRBJ2-1	CASSQGDGLSYNEQFF	TGCGCCAGCAGCCAAGGCGACGGACTCTCCTACAATGAGCAGTTCTTC
NA	NA	TRBV28	TRBJ2-7	CASSFRVQYF	TGTGCCAGCAGTTTCCGAGTGCAGTACTTC
TRBD1	NA	TRBV19	TRBJ1-5	CASRIDRGGNQPQHF	TGTGCCAGTAGGATCGACAGGGGTGGAAATCAGCCCCAGCATTTT